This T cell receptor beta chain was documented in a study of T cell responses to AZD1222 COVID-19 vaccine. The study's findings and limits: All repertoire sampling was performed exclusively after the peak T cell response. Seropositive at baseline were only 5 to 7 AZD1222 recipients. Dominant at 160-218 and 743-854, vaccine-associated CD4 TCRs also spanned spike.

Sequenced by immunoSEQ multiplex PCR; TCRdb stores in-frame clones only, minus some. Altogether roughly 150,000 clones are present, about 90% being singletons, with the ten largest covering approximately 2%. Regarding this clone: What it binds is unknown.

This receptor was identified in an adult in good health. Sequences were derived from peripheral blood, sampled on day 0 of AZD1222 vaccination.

CDR3 region: CSVVISGTNEKLFF. The CDR3 DNA sequence: TGCAGCGTTGTAATTTCCGGGACTAATGAAAAACTGTTTTTT. The V gene is TRBV29-1, the J gene TRBJ1-4; D not resolved. The V and J ends lost 4 bases and 2 bases respectively, with 11 bases between them. Germline CDR1 reads SQVTM; CDR2 reads ANQGSEA. The CDR3 length is 14 residues.